This is a list of T cell receptor beta chains from one sample in a study of identical twins. TCRdb re-derived calls from the 5' RACE reads in MiXCR, one entry per CDR3 protein. The sample lists 500,000 to 550,000 distinct CDR3 sequences, 20% to 25% occurring once. These data also formed part of another study, on T cells expressing NK-cell markers.

Sequencing was done on a sample of CD4+ T cells sorted from blood. These receptors came from a woman between 18 and 30 years old in good health. Both conserved end residues are trimmed from each CDR3. A D gene is named only where the DNA matches it firmly.

V | length | D | CDR3
TRBV11-2 | 12 | . | ASSPQGQNYGYT
TRBV4-3 | 11 | . | ASSQAPNTEAF
TRBV5-1 | 13 | TRBD2 | ASSPTTSGADTQY
TRBV5-8 | 15 | TRBD2 | ASSLGSYSGGAGEQF
TRBV6-1 | 13 | TRBD1 | ASRTGTGVGYEQF
TRBV2 | 10 | . | ASRAPNQPQH
TRBV7-3 | 14 | TRBD2 | ASSLTGTSGFNEQF
TRBV18 | 14 | . | ASSRLQGSGNQPQH
TRBV6-5 | 11 | . | ASSYDSADTQY
TRBV5-1 | 16 | . | ASSLYWTAGQRQETQY
TRBV2 | 9 | TRBD2 | ASMLERDEF
TRBV15 | 11 | . | ATSQGPRNEQF
TRBV20-1 | 12 | . | SATILLAKNIQY
TRBV29-1 | 12 | . | SVDLGGKNEKLF
TRBV4-3 | 13 | TRBD1 | ASSQGDRDHEKLF
TRBV20-1 | 12 | TRBD1 | SGFRDRRTDTQY